One sample yielded the 9 T cell receptor beta chains listed below, sequenced in a study of T cells in Graves' hyperthyroidism and ophthalmopathy. Using RNA transcripts as the source, TCR beta CDR3 regions were amplified. An initial round of RT-PCR targeting the TCR CDR3 relied on the HTBI primer set. Each CDR3 protein gets one entry after TCRdb re-called the multiplex PCR reads with MiXCR. The sample carries roughly 800,000 distinct CDR3 sequences, 38% recorded once. The sample was blood. The receptors come from a man between 18 and 29 years old with Graves' hyperthyroidism.

This clonotype was detected only a few times. This chain links TRBV7-3 with TRBJ2-2; 9 bases agree with TRBD2. V trimming: 6 bases; J trimming: 3 bases; junction bases outside the gene matches: 5. Germline V CDR1 and CDR2: SGHTA, FQGTGA. This CDR3 has 15 amino acids. The CDR3 sequence: CASSLAGVDTGELFF. CDR3 in DNA: TGTGCCAGCAGTTTAGCGGGAGTAGACACCGGGGAGCTGTTTTTT. Supplemented by reference TRBV7-3 and TRBJ2-2, the full variable domain reads GAGVSQTPSNKVTEKGKYVELRCDPISGHTALYWYRQSLGQGPEFLIYFQGTGAADDSGLPNDRFFAVRPEGSVSTLKIQRTERGDSAVYLCASSLAGVDTGELFFGEGSRLTVL.

This clonotype was observed many times. J is TRBJ2-7 and V is TRBV10-3; D may match TRBD1 or TRBD2 (5 bases each). Trimming shortened V by 6 bases and J by 3 bases, and 15 bases separated the two germline ends. CDR3 length: 14 amino acids. Germline lookup yields CDR1 ENHRY and CDR2 SYGVKD. In nucleotides, the CDR3 is TGTGCCATCAGCGCCGCCGGGGCCGACTACGAGCAGTACTTC. Translation: CAISAAGADYEQYF.

The chain couples TRBV10-3 to TRBJ1-5; possible D gene TRBD1, 6 bases. The CDR3 runs 15 residues. The germline V and J ends were trimmed by 10 bases and 1 base, with 17 bases remaining between them. Germline V gene sequence: CDR1 ENHRY, CDR2 SYGVKD. DNA for the CDR3: TGTGCCAGCAGAACGGACAGCGGGAGCAATCAGCCCCAGCATTTT. Translating gives CASRTDSGSNQPQHF.

The sample holds many counts of this clonotype. The chain couples TRBV7-2 to TRBJ2-6; TRBD2 aligns across 9 bases. V was clipped by 5 bases and J by 0 bases; unmatched bases: 8. This CDR3 is 18 amino acids long. CDR1 SGHTA and CDR2 FQGNSA come from the germline V gene. CDR3 region: CASSLHLAGSSGANVLTF. CDR3 in DNA: TGTGCCAGCAGCCTCCATCTAGCGGGGTCCTCTGGGGCCAACGTCCTGACTTTC.

The chain links TRBV9 to TRBJ2-2, with TRBD1 identical over 7 bases. CDR3 length: 15 residues. Germline V gene data show CDR1 as SGDLS and CDR2 as YYNGEE. V trimming: 0 bases; J trimming: 7 bases; junction bases outside the gene matches: 6. Here the CDR3 DNA reads TGTGCCAGCAGCGTAGGGGACAGCTACCACGGGGAGCTGTTTTTT. The encoded protein is CASSVGDSYHGELFF.

The chain employs TRBV7-2 and TRBJ2-2; TRBD1 aligns across 8 bases. Germline V CDR1 and CDR2: SGHTA, FQGNSA. The CDR3 totals 17 residues. The V and J ends lost 0 bases and 6 bases, in that order; junction bases with no gene match: 9. This CDR3 is CASSLAGETGAPGELFF. The CDR3 DNA follows: TGTGCCAGCAGCTTAGCCGGGGAGACAGGGGCCCCCGGGGAGCTGTTTTTT.

This clonotype was picked up a small number of times. At one boundary the junction diverges from the germline segment, which might be a read error. The chain recombines TRBV5-1 with TRBJ2-7, with 10 nucleotides matching TRBD1. This CDR3 contains 14 residues. The germline CDR1 and CDR2 sequences are SGHRS and YFSETQ. In nucleotides, the CDR3 is TGTGCCAGCAGCTTGGGACAGGGGCAAGGGGAGCAGTACTTC. This translates into CASSLGQGQGEQYF.

This clonotype was seen more than once but under ten times. The gene calls are TRBV9 and TRBJ1-2; a possible D gene is TRBD1 (6 bases). Germline V gene lookup returns CDR1 SGDLS and CDR2 YYNGEE. This CDR3 region has 16 residues. Trimming took 0 bases from V and 4 from J, leaving 16 bases between them. CDR3 amino acids: CASSVGHRVPLYGYTF. As DNA, the CDR3 is TGTGCCAGCAGCGTAGGTCACAGGGTTCCCCTCTATGGCTACACCTTC.

The table lists this clonotype with many counts. The chain employs TRBV2 and TRBJ1-1; the D is unclear. The V and J ends lost 10 bases and 3 bases respectively, with 9 bases between them. This CDR3 is 11 amino acids long. CDR1 SNHLY and CDR2 FYNNEI come from the germline V gene. CDR3: CATWLHTEAFF. Written as DNA, the CDR3 is TGTGCCACCTGGCTCCACACTGAAGCTTTCTTT.